This TCR beta chain was found in a study of blood T cells in healthy people across ages. Study-level points and caveats: Per-million-T-cell TCR beta diversity fell roughly linearly with age.

Drawing of peripheral blood yielded roughly 10 milliliters from each donor. Per sample, extraction of total RNA gave at least 5 micrograms in every case. As concerns this clonotype: The target antigen is unknown.

It was with a sample-barcoded 5' primer and a J-beta primer mix that a second PCR of roughly 7 to 12 cycles was run. Each CDR3 protein gets one entry after TCRdb re-called the 5' RACE reads with MiXCR. This repertoire shows some 1.5 million distinct CDR3 sequences, about 28% found once; its top ten account for more than 6%. CDR1 is DFQATT and CDR2 is SNEGSKA in the germline V gene (reference sequence). There are 15 residues in the CDR3. Trimming left V 6 bases short and J 3 bases short, with 18 bases between. The clonotype originates from a woman in her 30s in good health. Sequences were obtained from blood. The genes are TRBV20-1 and TRBJ1-5; unclear D gene. The CDR3 DNA sequence: TGCAGTGCCCCAGTGAGTGTCGGCCCCAATCAGCCCCAGCATTTT. Translation: CSAPVSVGPNQPQHF.